This T cell receptor (beta chain) was identified during a study of T cells expressing NK-cell markers (dated by TCRdb to 2019 to 2021). With regard to the full study: In sorted CD3+CD56+NKG2C+, CD3+CD56+NKG2C- and CD3+CD56-NKG2C+ T-cell subsets from eight donors, TCR beta-chain repertoires were profiled. Among the eight sequenced donors, seven were HCMV-seropositive and one was HCMV-seronegative. The study sequenced eight donors, all healthy volunteers chosen at random: three men and five women. Illumina HiSeq 2000/2500, MiSeq or NextSeq was used to sequence libraries as 2 x 150 bp reads.

HCMV-specific IgG was detected in serum with a commercial ELISA kit to determine HCMV serostatus. Ficoll density gradient centrifugation was used to isolate peripheral blood mononuclear cells from blood. A remark on this clonotype: Its antigen is not yet known.

Findings and caveats that apply to the study as a whole: For more than 5 donors, the dominant CD3+CD56+NKG2C+ clonotypes were among the top 10 CD8+ clonotypes and accounted for about 1.0-8% of CD8+ T cells. Those dominant clonotypes were again the most abundant among CD3+CD56-NKG2C+ cells in several donors, at 28.3-60.1%. Whether the expanded NKG2C-expressing T cell clones were specific for HCMV antigens remained unclear.

Instrument on record: Illumina HiSeq 2000. TCR beta cDNA libraries were made by 5'RACE template switching that added a universal primer site and unique molecular identifiers. cDNA synthesis was primed from the TCR beta constant segment, followed by two successive PCR amplification steps. On the study's bioinformatics: MIGEC was used to demultiplex reads and group reads by UMI, and MiTCR was used to assemble and quantify clonotypes. Only TCR cDNA sequences supported by at least two reads were kept to exclude erroneous sequences. The tcR package was used for downstream repertoire analysis, and clonotypes were matched between fractions using CDR3 nucleotide sequence together with V segment. VDJmatch was used to annotate antigen specificity against VDJdb, with one amino acid substitution in CDR3 allowed. Following TCRdb reprocessing, every CDR3 protein sequence forms one entry, and DNA is not provided. Here the V and J calls rest on TCRdb's processing, not on the authors' analysis. In this sample's table one finds 20,000 or so distinct CDR3 sequences. Clones ranked in the top ten supply approximately 58% of the sample.

The CDR3 contains 18 residues, cysteine and phenylalanine counted. The nucleotide record is missing. Sequences LGHDT (CDR1) and YNNKEL (CDR2) are obtained from the germline V gene (reference sequence). The rearranged chain carries TRBV3-1 and TRBJ2-4; the D call from TCRdb, TRBD1, cannot be confirmed without DNA. The receptor was isolated from a man aged 18-70 years in good health. What was sequenced was blood T cells: a sorted CD56 or NKG2C T cell subset, CD4+ or CD8+ T cells, or bulk PBMC T cells (not recorded which). The CDR3 protein sequence reads: CASSQDGPPKAPQNIQYF.